This T cell receptor beta chain was observed in a study of blood T cell repertoires in COVID-19. In its sample, this clone was seen a few times. Germline CDR1 reads MNHEY; CDR2 reads SMNVEV (reference sequence). The CDR3 sequence is 18 residues long. V dropped 4 bases and J dropped 7 bases, with 29 bases sitting between them. The repertoire was sequenced with immunoSEQ multiplex PCR; TCRdb's copy has only in-frame clones and lacks some. Of around 250,000 clones listed, about 80% are singletons. The chain is built from TRBV27 and TRBJ2-7, with D maybe TRBD1 (5 bases). The sequence derives from a woman older than 75 with acute or convalescent COVID-19. The sequenced sample consisted of peripheral blood. The CDR3 sequence is CASSSRVADMPGAREQYF. CDR3 coding DNA: TGTGCCAGCAGTTCAAGGGTGGCCGATATGCCTGGGGCTAGGGAGCAGTACTTC.